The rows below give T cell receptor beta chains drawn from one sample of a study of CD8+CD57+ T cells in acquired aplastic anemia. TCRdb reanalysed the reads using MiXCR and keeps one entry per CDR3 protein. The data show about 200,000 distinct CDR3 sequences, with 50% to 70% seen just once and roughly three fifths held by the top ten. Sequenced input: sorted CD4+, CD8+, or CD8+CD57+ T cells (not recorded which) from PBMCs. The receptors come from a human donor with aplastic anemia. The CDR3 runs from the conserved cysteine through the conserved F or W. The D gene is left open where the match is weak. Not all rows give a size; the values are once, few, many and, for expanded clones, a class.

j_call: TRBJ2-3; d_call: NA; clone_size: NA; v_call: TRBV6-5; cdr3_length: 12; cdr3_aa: CASSYSGGTQYF; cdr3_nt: TGTGCCAGCAGTTACAGTGGAGGGACGCAGTATTTT
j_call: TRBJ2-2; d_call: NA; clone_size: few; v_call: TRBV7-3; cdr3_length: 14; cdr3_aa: CASSVRMNTGELFF; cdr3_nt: TGTGCCAGCAGCGTCCGGATGAACACCGGGGAGCTGTTTTTT
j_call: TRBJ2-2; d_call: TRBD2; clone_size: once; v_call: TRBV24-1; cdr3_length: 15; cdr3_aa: CATSDQYSGGGELFF; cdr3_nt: TGTGCCACCAGTGACCAATATAGCGGGGGCGGGGAGCTGTTTTTT
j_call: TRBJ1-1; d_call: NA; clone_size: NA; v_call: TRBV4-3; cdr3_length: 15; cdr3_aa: CASSQAGSKNTEAFF; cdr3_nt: TGCGCCAGCAGCCAGGCCGGGTCCAAGAACACTGAAGCTTTCTTT
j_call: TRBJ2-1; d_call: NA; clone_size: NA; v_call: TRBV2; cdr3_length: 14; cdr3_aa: CASRAGSSYNEQFF; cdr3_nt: TGTGCCAGCAGGGCGGGAAGCTCCTACAATGAGCAGTTCTTC
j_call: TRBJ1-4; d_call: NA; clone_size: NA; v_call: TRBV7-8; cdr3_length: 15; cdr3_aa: CASSPARNFAEKLFF; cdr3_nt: TGTGCCAGCAGCCCCGCCCGGAACTTCGCCGAAAAACTGTTTTTT
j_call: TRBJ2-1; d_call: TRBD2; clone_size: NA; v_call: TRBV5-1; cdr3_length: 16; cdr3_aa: CASSLVGLAPPNEQFF; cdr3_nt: TGCGCCAGCAGCTTGGTCGGACTAGCGCCCCCCAATGAGCAGTTCTTC
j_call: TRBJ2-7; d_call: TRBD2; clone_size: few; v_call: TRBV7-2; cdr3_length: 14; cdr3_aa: CASSSTSGSYEQYF; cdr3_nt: TGTGCCAGCAGCTCGACTAGCGGCTCCTACGAGCAGTACTTC
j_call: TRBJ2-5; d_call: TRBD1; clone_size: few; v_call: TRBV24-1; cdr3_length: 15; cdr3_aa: CATSDLSGGEETQYF; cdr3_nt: TGTGCCACCAGTGATTTATCAGGGGGAGAGGAGACCCAGTACTTC
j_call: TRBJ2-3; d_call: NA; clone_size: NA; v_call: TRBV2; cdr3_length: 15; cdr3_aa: CASSEQGEDTDTQYF; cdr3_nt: TGTGCCAGCAGTGAACAGGGAGAGGACACAGATACGCAGTATTTT
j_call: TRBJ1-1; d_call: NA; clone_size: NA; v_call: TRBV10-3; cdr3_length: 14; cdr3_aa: CAISEGQWNTEAFF; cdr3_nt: TGTGCCATCAGTGAGGGGCAGTGGAACACTGAAGCTTTCTTT
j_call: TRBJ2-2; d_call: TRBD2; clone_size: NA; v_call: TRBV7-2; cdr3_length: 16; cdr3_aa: CASSGRLARGTGELFF; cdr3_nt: TGTGCCAGCAGCGGAAGACTAGCGCGCGGCACCGGGGAGCTGTTTTTT
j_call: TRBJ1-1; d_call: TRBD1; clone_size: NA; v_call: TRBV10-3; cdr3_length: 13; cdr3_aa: CAIREDRGTEAFF; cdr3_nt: TGTGCCATCAGGGAGGACAGGGGAACTGAAGCTTTCTTT
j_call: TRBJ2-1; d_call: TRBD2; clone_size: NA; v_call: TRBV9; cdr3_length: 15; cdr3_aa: CASSGGLAGVNEQFF; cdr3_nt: TGTGCCAGCAGCGGTGGGCTAGCGGGAGTTAACGAGCAGTTCTTC
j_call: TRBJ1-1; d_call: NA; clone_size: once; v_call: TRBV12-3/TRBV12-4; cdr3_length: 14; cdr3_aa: CASSLGGSLAEAFF; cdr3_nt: TGTGCCAGCAGTTTAGGCGGCAGTCTCGCTGAAGCTTTCTTT
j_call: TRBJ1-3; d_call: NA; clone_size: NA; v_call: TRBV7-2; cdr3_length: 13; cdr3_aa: CASGRPSGNTIYF; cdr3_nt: TGTGCCAGCGGGAGGCCTTCTGGAAACACCATATATTTT
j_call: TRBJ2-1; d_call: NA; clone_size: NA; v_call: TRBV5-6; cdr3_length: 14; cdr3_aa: CASIRGEEHDEQFF; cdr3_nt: TGTGCCAGTATTAGGGGGGAGGAACACGATGAGCAGTTCTTC
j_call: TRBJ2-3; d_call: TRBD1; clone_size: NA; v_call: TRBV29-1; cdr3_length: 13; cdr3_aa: CSVDRSGQATQYF; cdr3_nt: TGCAGCGTTGACCGCTCGGGACAGGCCACGCAGTATTTT
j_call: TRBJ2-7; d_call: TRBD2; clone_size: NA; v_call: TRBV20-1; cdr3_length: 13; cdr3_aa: CSANPGLGYEQYF; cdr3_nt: TGCAGTGCAAACCCGGGACTAGGCTACGAGCAGTACTTC
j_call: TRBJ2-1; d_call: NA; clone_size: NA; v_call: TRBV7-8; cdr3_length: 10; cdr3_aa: CASGDYEQFF; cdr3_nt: TGTGCCAGTGGAGACTATGAGCAGTTCTTC
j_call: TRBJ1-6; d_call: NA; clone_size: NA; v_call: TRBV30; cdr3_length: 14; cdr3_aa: CAWSKFSYNSPLHF; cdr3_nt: TGTGCCTGGAGTAAATTTAGCTATAATTCACCCCTCCACTTT
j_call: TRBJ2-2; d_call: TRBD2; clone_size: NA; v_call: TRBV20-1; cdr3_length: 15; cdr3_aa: CSARVGGRETGELFF; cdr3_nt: TGCAGTGCTAGAGTGGGGGGGAGAGAGACCGGGGAGCTGTTTTTT
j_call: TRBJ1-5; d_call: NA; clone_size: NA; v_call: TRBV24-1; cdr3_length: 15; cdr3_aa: CATSAGQGPNQPQHF; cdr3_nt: TGTGCCACCAGTGCGGGGCAGGGCCCCAATCAGCCCCAGCATTTT
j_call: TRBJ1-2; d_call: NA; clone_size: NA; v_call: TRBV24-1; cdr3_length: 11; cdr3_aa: CATSDGRNYTF; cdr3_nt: TGTGCCACCAGTGATGGTCGGAACTACACCTTC
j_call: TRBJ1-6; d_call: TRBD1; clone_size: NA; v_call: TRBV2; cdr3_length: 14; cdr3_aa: CASISGTGMGTLHF; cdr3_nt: TGTGCCAGCATTTCCGGGACAGGAATGGGCACCCTCCACTTT
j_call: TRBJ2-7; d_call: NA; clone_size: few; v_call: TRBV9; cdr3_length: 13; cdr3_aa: CARPLSPGGEQYF; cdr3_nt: TGTGCCAGACCCCTCTCACCAGGAGGCGAGCAGTACTTC
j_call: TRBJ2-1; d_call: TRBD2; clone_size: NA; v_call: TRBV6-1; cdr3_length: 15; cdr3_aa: CASSREGLAGLEQFF; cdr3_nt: TGTGCCAGCAGCCGAGAGGGACTAGCGGGGCTGGAGCAGTTCTTC
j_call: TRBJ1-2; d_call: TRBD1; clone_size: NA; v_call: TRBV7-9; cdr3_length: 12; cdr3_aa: CASSRDSDGYTF; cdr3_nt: TGTGCCAGCAGCCGGGACAGTGATGGCTACACCTTC
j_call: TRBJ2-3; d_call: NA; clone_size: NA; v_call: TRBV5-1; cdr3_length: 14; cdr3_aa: CASSSRPGTDTQYF; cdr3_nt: TGCGCCAGCAGCTCCAGGCCCGGGACGGATACGCAGTATTTT
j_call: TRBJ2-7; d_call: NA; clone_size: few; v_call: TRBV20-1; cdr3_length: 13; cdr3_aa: CSARLGYRGEQYF; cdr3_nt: TGCAGTGCTAGATTGGGGTACCGGGGCGAGCAGTACTTC
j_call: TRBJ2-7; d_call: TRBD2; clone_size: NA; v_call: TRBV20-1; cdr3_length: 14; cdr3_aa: CSAKHRDYHYEQYF; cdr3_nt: TGCAGTGCAAAGCACCGGGACTACCATTACGAGCAGTACTTC
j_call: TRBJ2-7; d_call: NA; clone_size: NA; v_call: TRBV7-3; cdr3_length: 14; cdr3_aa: CASSLRGRAYEQYF; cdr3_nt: TGTGCCAGCAGCTTACGGGGTCGGGCCTACGAGCAGTACTTC
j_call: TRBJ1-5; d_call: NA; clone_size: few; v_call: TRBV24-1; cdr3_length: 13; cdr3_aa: CATSDLGSQPQHF; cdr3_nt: TGTGCCACCAGTGATTTGGGGAGTCAGCCCCAGCATTTT
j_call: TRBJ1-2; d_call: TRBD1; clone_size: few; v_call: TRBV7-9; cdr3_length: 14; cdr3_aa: CASSSSGGNYGYTF; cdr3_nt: TGTGCCAGCAGCTCGTCAGGGGGTAACTATGGCTACACCTTC
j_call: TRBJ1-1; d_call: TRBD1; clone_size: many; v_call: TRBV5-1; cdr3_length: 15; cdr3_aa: CASGDPTGTNTEAFF; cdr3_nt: TGCGCCAGCGGGGATCCGACAGGGACGAACACTGAAGCTTTCTTT
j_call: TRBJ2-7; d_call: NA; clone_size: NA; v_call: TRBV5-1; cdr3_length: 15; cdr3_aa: CASSVSGTQTYEQYF; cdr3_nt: TGCGCCAGCAGCGTATCGGGGACGCAGACCTACGAGCAGTACTTC
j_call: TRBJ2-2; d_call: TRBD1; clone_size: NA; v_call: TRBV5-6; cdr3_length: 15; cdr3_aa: CASSDGTGFARELFF; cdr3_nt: TGTGCCAGCAGCGACGGGACAGGTTTTGCCCGGGAGCTGTTTTTT
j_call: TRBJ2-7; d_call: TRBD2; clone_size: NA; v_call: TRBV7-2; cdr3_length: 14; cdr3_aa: CASSLPGLAHERYF; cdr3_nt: TGTGCCAGCAGCCTTCCGGGACTAGCCCACGAGCGGTACTTC